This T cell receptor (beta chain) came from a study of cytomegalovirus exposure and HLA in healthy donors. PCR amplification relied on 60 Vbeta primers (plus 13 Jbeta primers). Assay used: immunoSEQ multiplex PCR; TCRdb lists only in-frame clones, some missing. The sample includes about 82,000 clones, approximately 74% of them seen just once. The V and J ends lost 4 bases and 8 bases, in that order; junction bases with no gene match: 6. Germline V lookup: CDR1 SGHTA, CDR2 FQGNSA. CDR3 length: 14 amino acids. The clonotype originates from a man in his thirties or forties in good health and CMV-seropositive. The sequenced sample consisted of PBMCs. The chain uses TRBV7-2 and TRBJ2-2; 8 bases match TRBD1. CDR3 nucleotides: TGTGCCAGCAGCTCTAGACAGGGGCTTGGGGAGCTGTTTTTT. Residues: CASSSRQGLGELFF.